The sample holds a few counts of the clone carrying this T cell receptor beta chain. This sample is drawn from a study of radiotherapy plus CTLA-4 blockade in lung cancer. For the study at large: Across the patients, objective responses occurred in under 20%, and disease control in roughly 31%.

This CDR3 contains 15 residues. Germline CDR1 LGHNA, CDR2 YNFKEQ. V lost 5 bases to trimming and J lost 1 base; unmatched junction nucleotides: 2. Data came from immunoSEQ multiplex PCR; TCRdb stores just in-frame clones and leaves some out. The sample gives tens of thousands of clones, 83% of which show up once; 0.75% to 0.95% is in the top ten. Sequencing was performed on peripheral blood, taken from a patient treated with radiotherapy plus ipilimumab. This TCR derives from a human donor with non-small cell lung cancer who had stable disease on radiotherapy plus ipilimumab. The chain links TRBV4-2 to TRBJ2-6; 7 nucleotides align to TRBD1. Written as DNA, the CDR3 is TGTGCCAGCAGCACAGGGGAGTCTGGGGCCAACGTCCTGACTTTC. It translates to CASSTGESGANVLTF.